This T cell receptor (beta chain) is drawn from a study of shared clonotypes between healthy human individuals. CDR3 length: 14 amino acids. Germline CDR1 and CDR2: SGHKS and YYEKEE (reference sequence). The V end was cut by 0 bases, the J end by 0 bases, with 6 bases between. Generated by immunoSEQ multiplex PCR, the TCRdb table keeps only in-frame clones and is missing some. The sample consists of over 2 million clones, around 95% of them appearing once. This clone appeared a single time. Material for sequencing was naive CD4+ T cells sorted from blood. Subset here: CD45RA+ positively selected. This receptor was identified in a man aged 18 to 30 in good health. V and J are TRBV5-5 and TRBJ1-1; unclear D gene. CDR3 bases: TGTGCCAGCAGCTTGGCGCTTCTGAACACTGAAGCTTTCTTT. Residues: CASSLALLNTEAFF.